The 23 T cell receptor beta chains listed next were all sequenced from one sample in a study of chronic HIV infection and antiretroviral therapy. TCRdb processed the 5' RACE reads anew with MiXCR; each CDR3 protein has one entry. The sample consists of 40,000 to 50,000 distinct CDR3 sequences, approximately 19% of them appearing once. Sequencing used peripheral blood. These receptors were collected from an adult who had HIV and had not received antiretroviral therapy, or was an uninfected healthy control (not recorded which).

In nucleotides, the CDR3 is TGTGCCAGCAGTGAAAGGGCGAGAAACATTCAGTACTTC. This translates into CASSERARNIQYF. The chain couples TRBV6-1 to TRBJ2-4; D gene uncertain. Germline CDR1 and CDR2: MNHNS and SASEGT. The V end was cut by 2 bases, the J end by 6 bases, with 8 bases between. This CDR3 has 13 amino acids.

This clonotype was seen only a few times. V is TRBV5-4 and J is TRBJ2-7; TRBD2 agrees at 8 bases. Germline assignment: CDR1 SGHNT and CDR2 YYREEE (reference sequence). V was clipped by 3 bases and J by 6 bases; unmatched bases: 8. The CDR3 runs 14 residues. The CDR3 reads CASSSGGAGVEQYF. In DNA, the CDR3 is TGTGCCAGCAGCTCCGGGGGAGCGGGAGTCGAGCAGTACTTC.

In its sample, this clonotype was seen many times. V usage is TRBV20-1 and J usage is TRBJ1-4; TRBD1 is a possible D gene (5 bases). Germline V lookup: CDR1 DFQATT, CDR2 SNEGSKA (reference sequence). Trimming took off 0 bases at V and 13 bases at J, with 12 bases between the two ends. The CDR3 length is 12 residues. The CDR3: CSARDWAQGLFF. The DNA for the CDR3 is TGCAGTGCTAGAGATTGGGCTCAGGGACTGTTTTTT.

This sequence joins TRBV20-1 and TRBJ2-7; perhaps D is TRBD1 or TRBD2 (5 bases each). V shed 7 bases and J shed 0 bases, with 13 bases lying between them. Germline V gene data show CDR1 as DFQATT and CDR2 as SNEGSKA (reference sequence). The CDR3 spans 13 residues. The CDR3 bases are TGCAGTGTACAGGACTCAAGCTCCTACGAGCAGTACTTC. Translated, it gives CSVQDSSSYEQYF.

This clonotype was picked up a small number of times. This chain connects TRBV4-1 to TRBJ2-2, with D perhaps matching TRBD2 (7 bases). CDR1 is MGHRA and CDR2 is YSYEKL in the germline V gene. The length of the CDR3 is 18 residues. V was trimmed by 4 bases and J by 3 bases, leaving 21 bases between them. The CDR3 nucleotides are TGCGCCAGCAGCCGCGGCCCTGGGGGGGCGGCCGACACCGGGGAGCTGTTTTTT. It translates to CASSRGPGGAADTGELFF.

V is TRBV11-2 and J is TRBJ2-1, with 11 bases identical to TRBD2. The CDR3 totals 17 residues. Trimming removed 5 bases from V and 2 bases from J; junction bases left unmatched: 8. Germline CDR1 reads SGHAT; CDR2 reads FQNNGV. The DNA for the CDR3 is TGTGCCAGCAGCCAGCGGATGACTAGCGGGACCTACAATGAGCAGTTCTTC. Amino acid sequence: CASSQRMTSGTYNEQFF.

The chain joins TRBV9 to TRBJ2-5; 8 bases line up with TRBD2. Trimming took 0 bases from V and 5 from J; bases not matched to a gene: 12. CDR3 length equals 17 residues. The V gene's germline CDR1 is SGDLS and CDR2 YYNGEE. CDR3 sequence reads: CASSVDQDGRAWETQYF. The CDR3, as DNA: TGTGCCAGCAGCGTAGATCAGGACGGGAGGGCCTGGGAGACCCAGTACTTC.

The chain uses TRBV28 and TRBJ1-1; 8 bases fit TRBD1. This CDR3 has 14 residues. V lost 6 bases to trimming and J lost 4 bases; unmatched junction nucleotides: 7. CDR1 is MDHEN, CDR2 SYDVKM, per germline. CDR3 region: CASRTGAFGTEAFF. The CDR3 DNA follows: TGTGCCAGCAGGACAGGGGCCTTTGGCACTGAAGCTTTCTTT.

This chain joins TRBV7-9 and TRBJ2-1; 14 positions agree with TRBD2. Per the germline V gene, CDR1 is SEHNR and CDR2 is FQNEAQ (reference sequence). The CDR3 loop spans 17 amino acids. The V and J ends lost 4 bases and 3 bases, in that order; junction bases with no gene match: 5. The CDR3 region is CASSSTSGRAVYNEQFF. In nucleotides, the CDR3 is TGTGCCAGCAGCTCGACTAGCGGGAGGGCCGTCTACAATGAGCAGTTCTTC.

A few counts support this clonotype. The chain has TRBV7-9 and TRBJ2-1; 13 nucleotides line up with TRBD2. The CDR3 loop spans 19 amino acids. After removal of 4 bases from V and 15 bases from J, the junction contained 24 bases not matched to a gene. Germline-derived CDR1 and CDR2 are SEHNR and FQNEAQ (reference sequence). The CDR3 DNA sequence: TGTGCCAGCAGCTGGGACACGGGACTAGCGGGATCCGAACGGCTGGGGAGGTTCTTC. It is translated as CASSWDTGLAGSERLGRFF. Supplemented by reference TRBV7-9 and TRBJ2-1, the full variable domain reads DTGVSQNPRHKITKRGQNVTFRCDPISEHNRLYWYRQTLGQGPEFLTYFQNEAQLEKSRLLSDRFSAERPKGSFSTLEIQRTEQGDSAMYLCASSWDTGLAGSERLGRFFGPGTRLTVL.

This rearrangement joins TRBV28 to TRBJ1-1; D not certain. Trimming stripped 7 bases from V and 0 bases from J, with 9 bases between. The CDR3 runs 13 residues. Germline V CDR1 and CDR2: MDHEN, SYDVKM. In DNA, the CDR3 is TGTGCCAGCAATCGGGGAGTGAACACTGAAGCTTTCTTT. The encoded protein is CASNRGVNTEAFF.

The gene calls are TRBV30 and TRBJ2-5; possible D gene TRBD2, 6 bases. Trimming pared 0 bases from V and 1 base from J, leaving 12 bases between. This CDR3 region has 15 residues. Germline V gene data show CDR1 as GTSNPN and CDR2 as SVGIG (reference sequence). CDR3 nucleotides: TGTGCCTGGAGTGTACTAGGAGGGCCCCAAGAGACCCAGTACTTC. This encodes CAWSVLGGPQETQYF.

This clonotype was seen a handful of times. The rearrangement links TRBV15 to TRBJ2-7; D is ambiguous. Germline CDR1 is LNHNV and CDR2 is YYDKDF (reference sequence). The V gene lost 1 base and the J gene lost 1 base, with 17 bases spanning the gap. The CDR3 has 17 residues. The CDR3 DNA follows: TGTGCCACCAGCAGAGCCAACCCTCCCCCCGGGTCCTACGAGCAGTACTTC. This sequence encodes CATSRANPPPGSYEQYF.

The gene calls are TRBV5-1 and TRBJ2-7; D possibly corresponds to TRBD1 (6 bases). Trimming shortened V by 4 bases and J by 4 bases, and 15 bases separated the two germline ends. Per the germline V gene, CDR1 is SGHRS and CDR2 is YFSETQ. This CDR3 contains 14 residues. The CDR3 nucleotides read TGCGCCAGCAGCCGGACAGCCGACCGGTACGAGCAGTACTTC. It is translated as CASSRTADRYEQYF.

The chain uses TRBV7-8 and TRBJ2-2; D may be TRBD2 (6 bases). The CDR3 is 16 amino acids. Germline V gives CDR1 SGHVS, CDR2 FQNEAQ. Trimming cost V 5 bases and J 8 bases, with 21 bases left between them. CDR3 sequence reads: CASSRRRGSTTGELFF. CDR3 DNA: TGTGCCAGCAGCCGGCGGCGGGGATCCACCACTGGGGAGCTGTTTTTT.

The gene calls are TRBV28 and TRBJ2-3; 9 positions match TRBD1. CDR3 length: 15 amino acids. Losses at the gene ends were 3 bases for V and 1 base for J; bases not matched to a gene: 2. The germline CDR1 and CDR2 sequences are MDHEN and SYDVKM. CDR3 DNA: TGTGCCAGCAGTTTCCGGACAGGGGGCACAGATACGCAGTATTTT. Protein sequence: CASSFRTGGTDTQYF.

The chain employs TRBV9 and TRBJ1-1; D ambiguous. With 0 bases removed from V and 4 bases from J, the gap between germline ends came to 13 bases. CDR1 and CDR2 (germline): SGDLS, YYNGEE. This CDR3 contains 15 residues. Written as DNA, the CDR3 is TGTGCCAGCAGCGTAGCGAGTTCAGGTTTCACTGAAGCTTTCTTT. It codes for CASSVASSGFTEAFF. Full variable domain (outside the CDR3, taken from reference TRBV9 and TRBJ1-1): DSGVTQTPKHLITATGQRVTLRCSPRSGDLSVYWYQQSLDQGLQFLIQYYNGEERAKGNILERFSAQQFPDLHSELNLSSLELGDSALYFCASSVASSGFTEAFFGQGTRLTVV.

This chain joins TRBV27 and TRBJ2-1; D gene unclear. CDR1 and CDR2 (germline): MNHEY, SMNVEV (reference sequence). Trimming removed 3 bases from V and 3 bases from J, with 15 bases in between. The CDR3 runs to 16 residues. The chain's CDR3 is CASSFRSNSIYNEQFF. As DNA, the CDR3 is TGTGCCAGCAGTTTCCGGTCGAATTCAATCTACAATGAGCAGTTCTTC.

The chain employs TRBV6-5 and TRBJ1-1, with D unclear. The CDR3 totals 15 residues. Germline V lookup: CDR1 MNHEY, CDR2 SVGAGI. V gave up 6 bases and J gave up 4 bases, with 18 bases separating them. CDR3 nucleotide sequence: TGTGCCAGCAGCCCGGACCTTCCCGCGGGCACTGAAGCTTTCTTT. It codes for CASSPDLPAGTEAFF.

J is TRBJ2-2 and V is TRBV6-2 or TRBV6-3; 9 bases align to TRBD1. The CDR3 length is 14 residues. Germline CDR1 MNHEY, CDR2 SVGEGT. The J segment lost 4 bases and the V segment lost 8 bases, leaving 5 bases of the junction unmatched. The CDR3 DNA follows: TGTGCCAGCGGGAGGACAGGGGCCACCGGGGAGCTGTTTTTT. Amino acids: CASGRTGATGELFF.

Note on this clonotype: A read error may produce the germline difference seen at one junction end. This chain joins TRBV12-3 or TRBV12-4 and TRBJ1-2; D gene unclear. The CDR3 is made up of 13 amino acids. The chain's CDR3 is CASSRSINFGYTF. In DNA, the CDR3 is TGTGCCAGCAGTAGGAGCATTAACTTTGGCTACACCTTC.

The rearrangement uses TRBV10-1 and TRBJ2-7; possible D gene TRBD1, 6 bases. V was cut by 0 bases and J by 12 bases, with 24 bases left in between. The germline CDR1 and CDR2 sequences are WNHNN and SYGVQD (reference sequence). The CDR3 loop spans 16 amino acids. CDR3 sequence: CASSESLGTGQPGLYF. The CDR3 nucleotides are TGCGCCAGCAGTGAGTCCTTAGGTACAGGACAGCCGGGATTGTACTTC.

The gene calls are TRBV28 and TRBJ1-1, with D possibly being TRBD1 (5 bases). Germline V CDR1 and CDR2: MDHEN, SYDVKM. V dropped 5 bases and J dropped 6 bases, with 10 bases sitting between them. The length of the CDR3 is 12 residues. CDR3 region: CASSGGIPEAFF. The DNA of the CDR3 is TGTGCCAGCAGTGGGGGTATTCCTGAAGCTTTCTTT.